A single sample is the source of the 6 T cell receptor beta chains below, sequenced in a study of CD8+CD57+ T cells in acquired aplastic anemia. Genomic DNA, the template, was used for profiling of the TCR beta VDJ and CDR3. TCRdb fed the reads into MiXCR, producing one record per CDR3 protein. In the table there are approximately 81,000 distinct CDR3 sequences, approximately 46% of which are singletons. Sample: sorted CD4+, CD8+, or CD8+CD57+ T cells (not recorded which) from PBMCs. The receptors were sampled from a human donor in good health, serving as a control.

CDR3 bases: TGTGCCAGCAGCCCAGGGACACGCTCCTACGAGCAGTACTTC. Its protein is CASSPGTRSYEQYF. The V and J genes are TRBV25-1 and TRBJ2-7; weak D call: TRBD1 (6 bases). This CDR3 has 14 amino acids. CDR1 is MGHDK and CDR2 is SYGVNS in the germline V gene. The V gene lost 6 bases and the J gene lost 0 bases, with 12 bases spanning the gap.

This clonotype came up many times. V usage is TRBV6-1 and J usage is TRBJ2-2; D uncertain. The CDR3 is made up of 11 amino acids. The V gene lost 7 bases and the J gene lost 4 bases, with 4 bases spanning the gap. Germline CDR1 MNHNS, CDR2 SASEGT. This CDR3 is CASTSTGELFF. The CDR3, as DNA: TGTGCCAGCACCTCCACCGGGGAGCTGTTTTTT.

This chain uses TRBV15 with TRBJ1-2, with TRBD1 identical over 9 bases. In germline, CDR1 is LNHNV, CDR2 YYDKDF (reference sequence). Trimming took 3 bases from V and 6 from J; bases not matched to a gene: 14. CDR3 length: 17 amino acids. CDR3 sequence (DNA): TGTGCCACCAGCAGGTACAGGGGGCCCTCGGTAGACCATGGCTACACCTTC. It yields the protein CATSRYRGPSVDHGYTF.

To note about this clonotype: This could be a read error, since a much larger clone is one nucleotide away. The chain couples TRBV25-1 to TRBJ2-3; 10 bases fit TRBD2. Germline lookup yields CDR1 MGHDK and CDR2 SYGVNS. The length of the CDR3 is 18 residues. V shed 4 bases, J shed 0 bases, and the junction held 10 bases outside the gene matches. For the CDR3, the DNA is TGTGCCAGCAGTGCCCTAGCGGGAGACCCATCTAGCACAGATACGCAGTATTTT. Encoded protein: CASSALAGDPSSTDTQYF. The whole variable domain, filled in from reference TRBV25-1 and TRBJ2-3, reads EADIYQTPRYLVIGTGKKITLECSQTMGHDKMYWYQQDPGMELHLIHYSYGVNSTEKGDLSSESTVSRIRTEHFPLTLESARPSHTSQYLCASSALAGDPSSTDTQYFGPGTRLTVL.

This clonotype was seen many times. The genes are TRBV29-1 and TRBJ1-3; TRBD1 matches 8 bases. CDR1 and CDR2 (germline): SQVTM, ANQGSEA. The CDR3 is 13 residues long. V was clipped by 6 bases and J by 2 bases; unmatched bases: 3. CDR3 amino acids: CSVGRGPGNTIYF. The CDR3 DNA follows: TGCAGCGTCGGCAGGGGGCCTGGAAACACCATATATTTT.

This clonotype was seen only a few times. The J gene is TRBJ2-3, the V gene TRBV29-1; maybe TRBD1 (5 bases). The CDR3 is made up of 12 amino acids. Trimming pared 8 bases from V and 2 bases from J, leaving 11 bases between. Germline CDR1 reads SQVTM; CDR2 reads ANQGSEA. DNA of the CDR3: TGCAGCACCCATGGGGCCACAGATACGCAGTATTTT. Its protein is CSTHGATDTQYF.